Given below is one T cell receptor (beta chain) in context. It lacks a known antigen. Nothing much larger sits one base from this clone, and base qualities are not available. The data originate from a study of blood T cell repertoires in COVID-19 (dated by TCRdb to between 2020 and 2021). Background on the whole study: Samples covering the acute and convalescent phases of COVID-19 were provided by collaborators in the United States, Italy and Spain. The prospective study material was composed of cDNA or gDNA derived from T cells, B-cell-depleted T cells, or PBMCs. Deeply sampled blood TCRbeta repertoires from subjects exposed to, actively infected with, or recovered from COVID-19 were included in the dataset. The repertoires were released in a freely available public database meant as a resource for research on the immune response to SARS-CoV-2. Samples came from the ongoing ImmuneRACE study (first 160 participants) plus 1,254 subjects from 6 global collaborators. The sample metadata nearly always contained a de-identified subject ID, COVID-19 status, age in years and sex. HLA class I and class II types, where available, came from metadata supplied by the sample provider rather than from assay-based typing.

TCRbeta CDR3 regions were amplified from genomic DNA using the immunoSEQ Assay, a bias-controlled multiplex PCR. The original methods were these. The number of nucleated cells in each sample was estimated from the amplification of reference gene primers within the assay. To quantify the absolute abundance of each unique TCRbeta CDR3 rearrangement, sequence reads were collapsed and filtered. For each sample, productive Simpson clonality was calculated by taking the square root of Simpson's diversity index across productive rearrangements. Not all clones reach the TCRdb copy of this immuneACCESS table, which keeps in-frame sequences only. Checked studies attribute under half of the gap to unresolved V genes and leave the rest unexplained. V, J and clone size reflect that table, while D and trimming were determined from the DNA. The sample table records over 150,000 clones; 80% of these occur just once. Jointly, the top ten make up around 3.7% of the sample.

Inclusive of the bounding cysteine and phenylalanine, the CDR3 is 17 residues long. The sequence is cut down to CDR3 DNA, 51 bases in frame from base 1. Per the germline V gene (reference sequence), LNHDA is the CDR1 and SQIVND is the CDR2. Here V drops 0 bases and J drops 2 bases, and the junction holds 8 bases not matched to any gene. Enrolling through a virtual design, the prospective study's participants ranged in age from about 18 to 89 years and lived across 24 United States geographic areas. Cohort assignment in the prospective study relied on participant-reported clinical history from a screening survey and a study questionnaire. Recovered participants in ImmuneRACE Cohort 3 were defined as having two consecutive negative NP/OP PCR tests, clearance from a healthcare professional, or resolution of symptoms. In the prospective study, whole blood, serum and a nasopharyngeal or oropharyngeal swab were collected from each participant by mobile phlebotomists. Additional blood draws and questionnaires over an approximately two-month period could optionally be provided by prospective study participants. Before DNA extraction, blood samples from the prospective study were shipped at room temperature or frozen.

The full study reports these points: The quantity of clinical and demographic metadata differed by source and by participant and was supplied without curation.

Input material: PBMCs or T cells enriched from blood (not recorded which). This clonotype was obtained from a woman aged 55-70 years who had recovered from COVID-19. The V and J segments used are TRBV19 and TRBJ1-2, with 8 bases in between that match TRBD1. The CDR3 here reads CASSIDPVTGVNYGYTF. The sequenced DNA: TGTGCCAGTAGTATAGATCCCGTGACAGGGGTGAACTATGGCTACACCTTC.